These T cell receptor beta chains were read from a single sample in a study of cytomegalovirus exposure and HLA in healthy donors. Data came from immunoSEQ multiplex PCR; TCRdb stores just in-frame clones and leaves some out. The sample lists more than 95,000 clones, around 90% seen once, with 1.5% to 2% in the top ten. Material: PBMCs. The receptors derive from a woman younger than 30 in good health and CMV-seronegative. Each CDR3 is given with its conserved first and last residue. The order of the fields is J gene, CDR3 length, V gene, clone size, D gene, CDR3 protein, CDR3 DNA. A D gene is named only where the DNA matches it firmly. Some rows have no size entry. The others give once, few or many, or a class for an expanded clone.

TRBJ1-5	16	TRBV19	once	TRBD1	CASSKFRDRSNQPQHF	TGTGCCAGTAGTAAATTCCGGGACAGGAGCAATCAGCCCCAGCATTTT
TRBJ2-5	15	TRBV7-3	.	TRBD1	CASSSGQGGQETQYF	TGTGCCAGCAGCTCGGGACAGGGAGGCCAAGAGACCCAGTACTTC
TRBJ2-2	17	TRBV25-1	.	TRBD1	CASSPPRTGLNTGELFF	TGTGCCAGCAGTCCCCCAAGGACAGGTCTGAACACCGGGGAGCTGTTTTTT
TRBJ1-6	14	TRBV11-2	.	.	CASSLGTHNSPLHF	TGTGCCAGCAGCTTGGGGACTCATAATTCACCCCTCCACTTT
TRBJ1-1	14	TRBV4-1	.	.	CASSQDRGRDYAFF	TGCGCCAGCAGCCAAGATAGGGGTCGGGACTACGCTTTCTTT
TRBJ2-1	18	TRBV11-3	few	TRBD2	CASSSQVAGGAVFNEQFF	TGTGCCAGCAGCTCGCAAGTAGCGGGAGGTGCCGTCTTCAATGAGCAGTTCTTC
TRBJ2-5	16	TRBV25-1	.	TRBD1	CASSDLEQGAWETQYF	TGTGCCAGCAGTGATCTTGAACAGGGGGCTTGGGAGACCCAGTACTTC
TRBJ2-7	12	TRBV28	few	.	CASSSRTYEQYF	TGTGCCAGCAGTTCCCGTACCTACGAGCAGTACTTC
TRBJ2-3	14	TRBV4-1	.	.	CASSQLLLADTQYF	TGCGCCAGCAGCCAACTTCTCCTCGCAGATACGCAGTATTTT
TRBJ1-1	14	TRBV6-5	.	.	CASSYGRGNTEAFF	TGTGCCAGCAGTTACGGCAGGGGGAACACTGAAGCTTTCTTT
TRBJ2-7	14	TRBV19	.	.	CASSNPGDIYEQYF	TGTGCCAGTAGTAATCCGGGAGATATCTACGAGCAGTACTTC
TRBJ2-7	14	TRBV11-3	.	TRBD1	CASSPRGQAYEQYF	TGTGCCAGCAGCCCGAGGGGACAGGCCTACGAGCAGTACTTC
TRBJ1-2	16	TRBV6-1	.	.	CASSEEGAGRYYGYTF	TGTGCCAGCAGTGAAGAGGGTGCAGGGAGGTACTATGGCTACACCTTC
TRBJ2-1	15	TRBV28	.	TRBD2	CASSSSGTSFNEQFF	TGTGCCAGCAGTTCGTCCGGGACTAGCTTCAATGAGCAGTTCTTC
TRBJ2-1	15	TRBV7-3	.	TRBD2	CASSYERGLHNEQFF	TGTGCCAGCAGCTATGAGCGGGGGTTACACAATGAGCAGTTCTTC
TRBJ2-3	19	TRBV7-3	.	TRBD2	CASSLTSPRLSGSIHTQYF	TGTGCCAGCAGCTTAACGTCCCCCCGACTGAGCGGGAGTATCCATACGCAGTATTTT
TRBJ2-7	15	TRBV5-1	.	.	CASTAVETGVYEQYF	TGCGCCAGCACAGCCGTGGAAACGGGGGTCTACGAGCAGTACTTC
TRBJ2-7	11	TRBV30	.	.	CAWTKTIEQYF	TGTGCCTGGACGAAGACTATTGAGCAGTACTTC
TRBJ2-1	19	TRBV5-1	.	TRBD1	CASSSQGISPYTSYNEQFF	TGCGCCAGCAGCTCACAGGGGATCAGCCCTTATACCTCCTACAATGAGCAGTTCTTC
TRBJ2-3	14	TRBV18	once	TRBD1	CASCRTGGTDTQYF	TGTGCCAGCTGTAGGACAGGGGGCACAGATACGCAGTATTTT
TRBJ2-3	18	TRBV11-3	.	TRBD1	CASSLDPWTGPLTDTQYF	TGTGCCAGCAGCTTAGATCCTTGGACAGGGCCGTTAACAGATACGCAGTATTTT
TRBJ1-3	14	TRBV9	.	.	CASSVDPERNTIYF	TGTGCCAGCAGCGTAGACCCGGAGAGAAACACCATATATTTT
TRBJ1-2	14	TRBV5-5	.	.	CASSLEAVAQRGTF	TGTGCCAGCAGCTTGGAGGCAGTGGCCCAGCGGGGGACCTTC
TRBJ2-7	14	TRBV6-1	.	.	CASRYGESSYEQYF	TGTGCCAGCAGATACGGGGAGTCTTCCTACGAGCAGTACTTC
TRBJ2-7	18	TRBV6-1	.	TRBD2	CASSEASRLAGFLYEQYF	TGTGCCAGCAGTGAAGCGTCGAGGCTAGCGGGATTCCTCTACGAGCAGTACTTC
TRBJ2-1	16	TRBV19	.	TRBD1	CASSIRGQGEHNEQFF	TGTGCCAGTAGTATCAGAGGACAGGGGGAGCACAATGAGCAGTTCTTC
TRBJ2-7	15	TRBV10-1	.	TRBD1	CASSESQGARYEQYF	TGCGCCAGCAGTGAGTCTCAGGGGGCGAGGTACGAGCAGTACTTC
TRBJ1-6	18	TRBV6-1	once	.	CASSEAQAFSSYNSPLHF	TGTGCCAGCAGTGAAGCGCAGGCCTTTAGCTCCTATAATTCACCCCTCCACTTT
TRBJ1-2	13	TRBV5-6	.	TRBD1	CASSFGQGEGYTF	TGTGCCAGCAGCTTTGGACAGGGGGAAGGCTACACCTTC
TRBJ2-2	15	TRBV28	.	.	CASSVQGNRGGELFF	TGTGCCAGCAGTGTACAGGGAAATCGTGGCGGGGAGCTGTTTTTT
TRBJ2-5	13	TRBV28	once	.	CASTSRGMGTQYF	TGTGCCAGCACCTCCCGGGGTATGGGGACCCAGTACTTC
TRBJ2-1	15	TRBV7-9	few	.	CASSLYQQGNNEQFF	TGTGCCAGCAGCTTATATCAACAGGGAAACAATGAGCAGTTCTTC
TRBJ2-7	13	TRBV29-1	.	.	CSVGRGPSGEQYF	TGCAGCGTTGGTAGAGGCCCGTCAGGGGAGCAGTACTTC
TRBJ1-1	18	TRBV16	.	TRBD1	CASSQKTGGFLRNTEAFF	TGTGCCAGCAGCCAAAAGACAGGGGGCTTTCTCAGGAACACTGAAGCTTTCTTT
TRBJ1-5	15	TRBV2	.	.	CASSAESGSNQPQHF	TGTGCCAGCAGCGCAGAATCAGGTAGCAATCAGCCCCAGCATTTT
TRBJ2-4	13	TRBV7-2	.	TRBD2	CASSSTSGGALYF	TGTGCCAGCAGCTCGACTAGCGGGGGGGCCCTGTACTTC
TRBJ1-5	15	TRBV28	few	.	CASSLAGAFNQPQHF	TGTGCCAGCAGTTTAGCTGGGGCCTTCAATCAGCCCCAGCATTTT
TRBJ1-4	13	TRBV28	.	.	CASRFDYGEKLFF	TGTGCCAGCCGGTTTGATTACGGGGAAAAACTGTTTTTT
TRBJ2-7	11	TRBV2	few	.	CASSAQGAQYF	TGTGCCAGCAGTGCACAGGGAGCGCAGTACTTC
TRBJ2-7	14	TRBV5-6	.	TRBD1	CASSFRDRAHEQYF	TGTGCCAGCAGCTTCCGGGACAGGGCCCACGAGCAGTACTTC
TRBJ2-1	14	TRBV6-1	.	TRBD1	CASRTGGSYNEQFF	TGTGCCAGCAGGACAGGGGGCTCCTACAATGAGCAGTTCTTC
TRBJ1-1	18	TRBV27	.	.	CASKKNPLRQMGGTEAFF	TGTGCCAGCAAAAAAAACCCCCTTCGACAGATGGGTGGAACTGAAGCTTTCTTT
TRBJ2-5	15	TRBV5-1	.	TRBD1	CASSPLATGGETQYF	TGCGCCAGCAGCCCTCTCGCGACAGGGGGAGAGACCCAGTACTTC
TRBJ1-4	15	TRBV19	.	TRBD1	CASSRNRGRGEKLFF	TGTGCCAGTAGTCGAAACAGGGGGCGTGGCGAAAAACTGTTTTTT
TRBJ1-3	14	TRBV7-8	.	.	CASSLESSGNTIYF	TGTGCCAGCAGCTTGGAGAGCTCTGGAAACACCATATATTTT
TRBJ1-2	13	TRBV30	.	.	CAWRSNGSGGYTF	TGTGCCTGGAGAAGTAACGGGTCTGGTGGCTACACCTTC
TRBJ1-2	14	TRBV5-1	few	.	CASSPTGANYGYTF	TGCGCCAGCAGCCCGACAGGAGCTAACTATGGCTACACCTTC